A single TCR beta chain is shown here with its context. The template for TCR beta VDJ and CDR3 sequence profiling was genomic DNA. Each CDR3 protein gets one entry after TCRdb re-called the reads with MiXCR. The table has 450,000 to 600,000 distinct CDR3 sequences, over 25% seen once. This record comes from a study of CD8+CD57+ T cells in acquired aplastic anemia. Whole-study context: DNA recovered from sorted CD4+ and CD8+ cells had a mean of approximately 3.5 ug.

Sequencing was done on patients that had shown CD8+CD57+ cell expansion by flow cytometry. Patient blood was sampled before any therapy had been received. Trimming took 1 base from V and 5 from J, leaving 12 bases between them. The CDR3 runs 14 residues. Germline CDR1 is SGHRS and CDR2 is YFSETQ. This chain connects TRBV5-1 to TRBJ1-1; possibly TRBD1 for D (6 bases). This receptor was taken from a human donor with aplastic anemia. Material: sorted CD4+, CD8+, or CD8+CD57+ T cells (not recorded which) from PBMCs. This chain's CDR3 is CASSLLGARTEAFF. CDR3 DNA sequence: TGCGCCAGCAGCTTGTTGGGGGCGCGGACTGAAGCTTTCTTT. Full variable domain (rest looked up from reference TRBV5-1 and TRBJ1-1): KAGVTQTPRYLIKTRGQQVTLSCSPISGHRSVSWYQQTPGQGLQFLFEYFSETQRNKGNFPGRFSGRQFSNSRSEMNVSTLELGDSALYLCASSLLGARTEAFFGQGTRLTVV.